These 29 T cell receptor beta chains were all obtained from the same sample, sequenced in a study of shared clonotypes between healthy human individuals. Using immunoSEQ multiplex PCR, the repertoire was profiled, and TCRdb retains in-frame clones only, with some absent. The sample includes 450,000 to 500,000 clones, around 85% seen only once; the top ten take 12%. Sequencing was done on a sample of PBMCs. All receptors come from a woman aged 40 to 49 in good health. Some clones in this sample may be carry-over from other donors' samples.

The rearrangement joins TRBV19 to TRBJ1-4; 8 bases fit TRBD1. This CDR3 has 16 amino acids. Germline V lookup: CDR1 LNHDA, CDR2 SQIVND (reference sequence). With 6 bases clipped from V and 7 bases from J, the junction kept 13 bases outside the gene matches. CDR3 amino acids: CASSLRLRTGSEKLFF. The CDR3 DNA follows: TGTGCCAGTAGCCTCCGTTTGCGGACAGGGTCTGAAAAACTGTTTTTT.

The chain is built from TRBV5-1 and TRBJ1-1; no clear D gene. In germline, CDR1 is SGHRS, CDR2 YFSETQ. Trimming left V 2 bases short and J 1 base short, with 6 bases between. CDR3 size: 13 residues. Written as DNA, the CDR3 is TGCGCCAGCAGCTTACCCGAGAACACTGAAGCTTTCTTT. Protein: CASSLPENTEAFF.

This chain uses TRBV7-2 with TRBJ2-3; D remains ambiguous. V was shortened by 5 bases and J by 2 bases, with 8 bases between the two germline ends. This CDR3 has 13 amino acids. Per germline, CDR1 SGHTA and CDR2 FQGNSA. The CDR3 here is CASSPDNTDTQYF. The CDR3 DNA reads as TGTGCCAGCAGCCCCGACAACACAGATACGCAGTATTTT.

This clone was seen just once. CDR3 loop: CSVVWQKAYEQYF. The CDR3 region has the DNA TGCAGCGTTGTTTGGCAGAAGGCCTACGAGCAGTACTTC. The V gene is TRBV29-1, the J gene TRBJ2-7; D uncertain. The germline V and J ends were trimmed by 4 bases and 2 bases, with 12 bases remaining between them. CDR1 is SQVTM, CDR2 ANQGSEA, per germline. CDR3 length: 13 residues.

To note about this clone: A read error may produce the germline difference seen at one junction end. This chain connects TRBV30 to TRBJ1-5; D might be TRBD1 (5 bases). Germline V gene data show CDR1 as GTSNPN and CDR2 as SVGIG (reference sequence). This CDR3 is 13 amino acids long. CDR3 loop: CAWSKGNGQPQHF. The CDR3 DNA reads TGTGCATGGAGTAAGGGGAACGGGCAGCCCCAGCATTTT.

The chain links TRBV28 to TRBJ1-2; no reliable D call. Germline V gene sequence: CDR1 MDHEN, CDR2 SYDVKM. The CDR3 runs to 15 residues. Trimming stripped 5 bases from V and 1 base from J, with 14 bases between. CDR3 DNA: TGTGCCAGCAGTCCCCCCAATGGGCTTAACTATGGCTACACCTTC. Translation: CASSPPNGLNYGYTF.

CDR3: CATSTSGVTDTQYF. CDR3 in DNA: TGTGCCACCAGCACTAGCGGGGTCACAGATACGCAGTATTTT. The V gene is TRBV15, the J gene TRBJ2-3; 9 nucleotides match TRBD2. V lost 4 bases to trimming and J lost 2 bases; unmatched junction nucleotides: 1. This CDR3 spans 14 amino acids. Germline CDR1 and CDR2: LNHNV and YYDKDF (reference sequence).

The gene calls are TRBV2 and TRBJ1-5; perhaps TRBD1 as D (5 bases). With 5 bases removed from V and 4 bases from J, the gap between germline ends came to 15 bases. The CDR3 is made up of 15 amino acids. CDR1 SNHLY and CDR2 FYNNEI come from the germline V gene. This chain's CDR3 is CASSYMGDANQPQHF. CDR3 DNA sequence: TGTGCCAGCAGTTATATGGGGGATGCAAATCAGCCCCAGCATTTT.

Only one count was recorded for this clone. The conserved closing phenylalanine or tryptophan is absent in this CDR3, likely reflecting a read error. Other nucleotide sequences from this sample produce the same CDR3. CDR3 nucleotide sequence: TGCAGCGTTGTCCTAACTCGGGGTGGGATTGAAGCTTTCTAT. Translated: CSVVLTRGGIEAFY. This rearrangement joins TRBV29-1 to TRBJ1-1, with D hard to call. Germline V lookup: CDR1 SQVTM, CDR2 ANQGSEA. With 4 bases removed from V and 7 bases from J, the gap between germline ends came to 19 bases. This CDR3 spans 14 amino acids.

The chain is built from TRBV7-9 and TRBJ2-2; 7 bases fit TRBD2. V dropped 4 bases and J dropped 0; count of bases not matched to a gene: 11. This CDR3 spans 18 amino acids. Germline V gene sequence: CDR1 SEHNR, CDR2 FQNEAQ (reference sequence). Here the CDR3 DNA reads TGTGCCAGCAGCTCCCTCGGTGCTAGCGGATCGAACACCGGGGAGCTGTTTTTT. It encodes CASSSLGASGSNTGELFF.

The chain joins TRBV11-2 to TRBJ1-1, with D possibly TRBD1 on 6 matching bases. The V end was cut by 1 base, the J end by 8 bases, with 23 bases between. From germline, CDR1 is SGHAT and CDR2 FQNNGV. CDR3 length: 17 amino acids. CDR3 DNA: TGTGCCAGCAGCTTAGCGCCACGGGGGCCTGTGACTACGGAAGCTTTCTTT. It yields the protein CASSLAPRGPVTTEAFF. The full variable domain, with the rest looked up from reference TRBV11-2 and TRBJ1-1, is EAGVAQSPRYKIIEKRQSVAFWCNPISGHATLYWYQQILGQGPKLLIQFQNNGVVDDSQLPKDRFSAERLKGVDSTLKIQPAKLEDSAVYLCASSLAPRGPVTTEAFFGQGTRLTVV.

The chain combines TRBV5-1 with TRBJ2-2; D is ambiguous. CDR3 length: 15 amino acids. In germline, CDR1 is SGHRS, CDR2 YFSETQ. V was trimmed by 1 base and J by 3 bases, leaving 10 bases between them. CDR3: CASSLSPSDTGELFF. The CDR3 coding sequence is TGCGCCAGCAGCTTGTCTCCGTCCGACACCGGGGAGCTGTTTTTT. The full variable domain, completed using reference TRBV5-1 and TRBJ2-2, is KAGVTQTPRYLIKTRGQQVTLSCSPISGHRSVSWYQQTPGQGLQFLFEYFSETQRNKGNFPGRFSGRQFSNSRSEMNVSTLELGDSALYLCASSLSPSDTGELFFGEGSRLTVL.

The chain couples TRBV5-1 to TRBJ2-2, with TRBD2 as a possible D gene (6 bases). The CDR3 has 16 residues. V was pared by 4 bases and J by 0 bases, with 13 bases between. Germline V gene lookup returns CDR1 SGHRS and CDR2 YFSETQ. The CDR3 loop reads CASSASTRANTGELFF. In nucleotides, the CDR3 is TGCGCCAGCAGCGCCTCGACTAGGGCGAACACCGGGGAGCTGTTTTTT.

As to this clone: A single base is all that separates this from a far larger clone, so a read error is likely. This sample includes further DNA sequences coding for the same CDR3. This rearrangement joins TRBV11-2 to TRBJ1-5; perhaps TRBD1 as D (6 bases). V was clipped by 5 bases and J by 4 bases, with 15 bases between them. Looked up from germline, CDR1 is SGHAT and CDR2 is FQNNGV. The CDR3 contains 15 residues. The CDR3 coding sequence is TGTGCCAGCAGCCCCATAGGGGGACGTAATCAGCCCCAGCATTTT. Translated, it gives CASSPIGGRNQPQHF.

The chain uses TRBV11-2 and TRBJ2-2; D ambiguous. This CDR3 spans 13 amino acids. The V gene's germline CDR1 is SGHAT and CDR2 FQNNGV. V was shortened by 5 bases and J by 3 bases, with 7 bases between the two germline ends. CDR3 nucleotide sequence: TGTGCCAGCAGCCAGGTCCACACCGGGGAGCTGTTTTTT. Its translation: CASSQVHTGELFF. Using reference TRBV11-2 and TRBJ2-2 for the parts outside the CDR3, the full variable domain is EAGVAQSPRYKIIEKRQSVAFWCNPISGHATLYWYQQILGQGPKLLIQFQNNGVVDDSQLPKDRFSAERLKGVDSTLKIQPAKLEDSAVYLCASSQVHTGELFFGEGSRLTVL.

The rearrangement uses TRBV9 and TRBJ2-1, with 10 positions matching TRBD2. CDR1 and CDR2 (germline): SGDLS, YYNGEE. Trimming cost V 2 bases and J 4 bases; bases outside gene matches: 6. This CDR3 is 16 amino acids long. CDR3 nucleotides: TGTGCCAGCAGCGTCAGTAGCGGGAGGTCGTACAATGAGCAGTTCTTC. Protein: CASSVSSGRSYNEQFF.

As to this clone: Since a far larger clone is one base different, this is likely a read error. This is likely a read error, given that the CDR3 carries no conserved phenylalanine or tryptophan at its end. The DNA is left out, because the CDR3 cannot be placed on it with certainty; the CDR3 is given as TCRdb lists it. The chain joins TRBV7-9 to TRBJ1-1; the DNA was not compared with TRBD1, the D call given in the table. In germline, CDR1 is SEHNR, CDR2 FQNEAQ (reference sequence). The CDR3 length equals 14 residues, ends included. This CDR3 reads CASSLWDGQGRTFL.

This CDR3 is CASSWGQRPMVYEQYF. Here the CDR3 DNA reads TGCGCCAGCAGCTGGGGACAACGACCCATGGTCTACGAGCAGTACTTC. V usage is TRBV5-1 and J usage is TRBJ2-7; tentatively, D is TRBD1 (6 bases). CDR1 and CDR2 from the germline V gene are SGHRS and YFSETQ. Trimming removed 3 bases at V and 3 bases at J, with 19 bases between. The CDR3 totals 16 residues.

This chain uses TRBV4-1 with TRBJ1-4; D perhaps matches TRBD1 (5 bases). CDR3 size: 16 residues. Trimming stripped 4 bases from V and 3 bases from J, with 15 bases between. Germline CDR1 and CDR2: MGHRA and YSYEKL. The CDR3 nucleotides are TGCGCCAGCAGCCCGAGGCAGGGTTTGGCTAATGAAAAACTGTTTTTT. Translated, it gives CASSPRQGLANEKLFF.

Concerning this clone: Given a far larger clone just one base away, this is likely a sequencing read error. The V and J genes are TRBV5-4 and TRBJ1-1, with D possibly TRBD1 on 6 matching bases. Looked up from germline, CDR1 is SGHNT and CDR2 is YYREEE (reference sequence). The CDR3 loop spans 15 amino acids. Deletions cut 5 bases from V and 3 bases from J, with 17 bases between. CDR3 nucleotides: TGTGCCAGCAGGCCACGGGCACAGGGAGACACTGAAGCTTTCTTT. This gives the protein CASRPRAQGDTEAFF.

As regards this clone: A read error may be the cause here, since a much bigger clone is one base away. Other DNA sequences of this sample code for an identical CDR3. The rearrangement joins TRBV29-1 to TRBJ1-2; tentative D call: TRBD1 (5 bases). The CDR3 contains 13 residues. Germline V gene data show CDR1 as SQVTM and CDR2 as ANQGSEA. As DNA, the CDR3 is TGCAGCGTGGGGGTTTCGGGCGACTATGGCTACACATTC. Translated: CSVGVSGDYGYTF.

The chain combines TRBV2 with TRBJ2-1; perhaps TRBD2 as D (6 bases). The CDR3 sequence is 15 residues long. V was pared by 4 bases and J by 5 bases, with 15 bases between. Germline V gives CDR1 SNHLY, CDR2 FYNNEI. As DNA, the CDR3 is TGTGCCAGCAGTGGGGTAGGGACTTCCAACAATGAGCAGTTCTTC. It yields the protein CASSGVGTSNNEQFF.

In regard to this clone: This sequence is one base from a far larger clone and is likely a read error. Other nucleotide sequences from this sample produce the same CDR3. The chain uses TRBV5-1 and TRBJ1-1; 7 nucleotides match TRBD1. CDR1 and CDR2 (germline): SGHRS, YFSETQ. The CDR3 extends over 15 amino acids. Unmatched junction bases numbered 14, after V lost 8 bases and J lost 4 bases. CDR3 DNA sequence: TGCGCCAGTTCAGGGACAGAATCGTGGAGCACTGAAGCTTTCTTT. As protein: CASSGTESWSTEAFF.

J is TRBJ2-7 and V is TRBV6-1; TRBD1 matches at 7 bases. The germline V gene has CDR1 MNHNS and CDR2 SASEGT. After removal of 7 bases from V and 1 base from J, the junction contained 4 bases not matched to a gene. The CDR3 runs 13 residues. The CDR3 region has the DNA TGTGCCAGCAAGTCAGGGGGATCCTACGAGCAGTACTTC. This encodes CASKSGGSYEQYF.

The CDR3 sequence: CASRLDRGKGNEQFF. CDR3 DNA sequence: TGTGCCAGCAGATTGGACAGGGGGAAGGGCAATGAGCAGTTCTTC. This rearrangement joins TRBV7-2 to TRBJ2-1; 10 nucleotides line up with TRBD1. Germline V gene sequence: CDR1 SGHTA, CDR2 FQGNSA. V trimming: 6 bases; J trimming: 6 bases; junction bases outside the gene matches: 8. This CDR3 is built from 15 residues.

The CDR3 nucleotides read TGTGCCAGCCGTGTGGTTACTGGAAACACCATATATTTT. Amino acids: CASRVVTGNTIYF. This sequence joins TRBV7-9 and TRBJ1-3; D gene uncertain. V lost 8 bases to trimming and J lost 2 bases, with 10 bases between them. This CDR3 contains 13 residues. Per the germline V gene, CDR1 is SEHNR and CDR2 is FQNEAQ (reference sequence).

Worth noting for this clone: A read error likely explains this, since a far larger clone differs by one base. This chain joins TRBV7-3 and TRBJ2-2; 9 positions match TRBD2. CDR3 length: 17 residues. CDR1 is SGHTA, CDR2 FQGTGA, per germline. V shed 5 bases and J 4 bases; nucleotides not matched to a gene: 11. The CDR3 is CASSRTLAGALTGELFF. CDR3 DNA: TGTGCCAGCAGCAGGACTTTAGCGGGAGCGCTCACCGGGGAGCTGTTTTTT.

Turning to this clone: A much larger clonotype is one base distant, so this may be a read error. The DNA of the CDR3 is TGTGCCAGCCCACCCCCACCCGGAGTACAAGAGACCCAGTACTTC. Its protein is CASPPPPGVQETQYF. The chain combines TRBV18 with TRBJ2-5; D is undetermined. This CDR3 spans 15 amino acids. Germline lookup yields CDR1 KGHSH and CDR2 LQKENI. The variable domain in full, with the rest retrieved from reference TRBV18 and TRBJ2-5, is NAGVMQNPRHLVRRRGQEARLRCSPMKGHSHVYWYRQLPEEGLKFMVYLQKENIIDESGMPKERFSAEFPKEGPSILRIQQVVRGDSAAYFCASPPPPGVQETQYFGPGTRLLVL.

In this sample, this clone turned up a few times. The rearrangement uses TRBV9 and TRBJ2-5, with 7 bases aligning to TRBD1. The CDR3 is made up of 15 amino acids. V gave up 2 bases and J gave up 11 bases; unmatched junction bases: 15. Germline CDR1 SGDLS, CDR2 YYNGEE. CDR3: CASSVGDSPSREQYF. The CDR3, as DNA: TGTGCCAGCAGCGTGGGGGACAGCCCTTCAAGGGAGCAGTACTTC.